The T cell receptor (beta chain) described here comes from a study of blood T cell repertoires in COVID-19. About the study: PBMCs, B-cell-depleted T cells, or T cells were the source of the cDNA or gDNA that made up the material.

This table comes from immunoSEQ multiplex PCR, and its TCRdb copy is limited to in-frame clones, with some not included. The sample consists of some 130,000 clones, over 60% of them appearing once. The CDR3 is 15 residues long. Between the trimmed V and J ends, which lost 0 bases and 6 bases, there was a span of 10 bases. Germline loops: CDR1 SGHNT, CDR2 YYREEE (reference sequence). Sequenced input: peripheral blood. The chain is built from TRBV5-4 and TRBJ1-6; D is ambiguous. The TCR originated in a woman aged 80 or older with acute or convalescent COVID-19. CDR3 in DNA: TGTGCCAGCAGCTTGGCCGCGGAACCTAATTCACCCCTCCACTTT. Encoded protein: CASSLAAEPNSPLHF.